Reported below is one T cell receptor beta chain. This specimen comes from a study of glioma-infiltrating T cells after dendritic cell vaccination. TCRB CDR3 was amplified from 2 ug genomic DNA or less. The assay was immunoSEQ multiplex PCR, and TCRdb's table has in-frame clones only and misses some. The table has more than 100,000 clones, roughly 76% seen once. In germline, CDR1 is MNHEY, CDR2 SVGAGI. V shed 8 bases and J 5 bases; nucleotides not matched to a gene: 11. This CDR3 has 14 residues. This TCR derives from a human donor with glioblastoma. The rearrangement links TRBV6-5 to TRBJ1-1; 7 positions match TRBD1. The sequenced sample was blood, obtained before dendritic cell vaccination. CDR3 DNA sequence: TGTGCCAGCCATCCAAGGGGGCGTCGGACTGAAGCTTTCTTT. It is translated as CASHPRGRRTEAFF.